One sample yielded the 9 T cell receptor beta chains listed below, sequenced in a study of cytomegalovirus exposure and HLA in healthy donors. The PCR made use of 60 Vbeta and 13 Jbeta primers. Profiled with immunoSEQ multiplex PCR; TCRdb holds only in-frame clones, not every one. Of approximately 150,000 clones in the sample, 9.4% were seen once. Sequencing was done on a sample of PBMCs. These receptor sequences come from a male donor in good health and CMV-seronegative.

The sample holds a few counts of this clone. The V and J genes are TRBV7-9 and TRBJ2-7; maybe TRBD1 (6 bases). The CDR3 consists of 13 residues. Germline CDR1 reads SEHNR; CDR2 reads FQNEAQ (reference sequence). V was cut by 5 bases and J by 0 bases, with 8 bases left in between. The CDR3 DNA reads as TGTGCCAGCAGCGGACAGAGCTCCTACGAGCAGTACTTC. Its protein product is CASSGQSSYEQYF.

The chain employs TRBV4-3 and TRBJ2-5; D may be TRBD2 (6 bases). CDR1 and CDR2 from the germline V gene are LGHNA and YSLEER. V lost 4 bases and J 7 bases, leaving 13 bases between the germline ends. CDR3 length: 13 residues. In DNA, the CDR3 is TGCGCCAGCAGCCCGCCGGAGGGAGGGACCCAGTACTTC. This gives the protein CASSPPEGGTQYF.

This clone appeared a few times. The DNA of the CDR3 is TGTGCCAGCAGCCAAAGACCCGGGGGGGCCCAGTACTTC. As protein: CASSQRPGGAQYF. The chain is built from TRBV4-2 and TRBJ2-5, with 8 nucleotides matching TRBD2. Trimming cost V 2 bases and J 9 bases; bases outside gene matches: 5. Per the germline V gene, CDR1 is LGHNA and CDR2 is YNFKEQ. CDR3 length equals 13 residues.

This chain links TRBV4-2 with TRBJ1-2; the D gene is possibly TRBD1 (5 bases). V gave up 0 bases and J gave up 4 bases, with 9 bases separating them. The CDR3 extends over 14 amino acids. Per the germline V gene, CDR1 is LGHNA and CDR2 is YNFKEQ. In nucleotides, the CDR3 is TGTGCCAGCAGCCAAGATCAGGGACTCTATGGCTACACCTTC. This sequence encodes CASSQDQGLYGYTF.

This clone was counted only a few times. CDR3 sequence reads: CASSEITKPREQYF. CDR3 DNA: TGTGCCAGCAGTGAAATAACGAAGCCCCGCGAGCAGTACTTC. The chain carries TRBV6-1 and TRBJ2-7; D is unclear. Germline CDR1 and CDR2: MNHNS and SASEGT. The CDR3 totals 14 residues. V lost 2 bases to trimming and J lost 6 bases, with 14 bases between them.

Note on this clone: The sample contains more than one DNA sequence encoding this CDR3. This rearrangement joins TRBV7-2 to TRBJ1-5; D ambiguous. The germline V gene encodes CDR1 SGHTA and CDR2 FQGNSA. The CDR3 sequence is 16 residues long. Trimming took off 0 bases at V and 6 bases at J, with 15 bases between the two ends. The CDR3, as DNA: TGTGCCAGCAGCTTAGCCCCAACGGGGTACGGTCAGCCCCAGCATTTT. Protein: CASSLAPTGYGQPQHF. The complete variable domain, with remaining parts taken from reference TRBV7-2 and TRBJ1-5, reads GAGVSQSPSNKVTEKGKDVELRCDPISGHTALYWYRQSLGQGLEFLIYFQGNSAPDKSGLPSDRFSAERTGGSVSTLTIQRTQQEDSAVYLCASSLAPTGYGQPQHFGDGTRLSIL.

There are a few counts of this clone. V usage is TRBV27 and J usage is TRBJ1-1; 10 bases are a match to TRBD1. Germline loops: CDR1 MNHEY, CDR2 SMNVEV (reference sequence). This CDR3 spans 13 amino acids. The V and J ends lost 2 bases and 10 bases, in that order; junction bases with no gene match: 4. The CDR3 sequence: CASSLRQGASAFF. CDR3 in DNA: TGTGCCAGCAGTTTACGACAGGGGGCCTCAGCTTTCTTT.

This clone has more than one count but fewer than ten. The rearrangement uses TRBV7-2 and TRBJ1-1; 8 nucleotides align to TRBD1. The germline V gene has CDR1 SGHTA and CDR2 FQGNSA. Unmatched junction bases numbered 12, after V lost 7 bases and J lost 5 bases. The CDR3 sequence is 15 residues long. The CDR3 spells CASNDGQGRKTEAFF. In nucleotides, the CDR3 is TGTGCCAGCAACGACGGACAGGGAAGAAAAACTGAAGCTTTCTTT.

Only a few counts were recorded for this clone. One junction end does not reproduce the germline sequence, and a read error may be involved. The chain links TRBV7-7 to TRBJ2-5; 9 bases are a match to TRBD2. Germline lookup yields CDR1 SSHAT and CDR2 FNYEAQ (reference sequence). CDR3 length: 16 amino acids. Here the CDR3 DNA reads TGTGCTAGCAGCTTAGCCCCAGCGGGGGGTTTAGAGACCCAGTACTTC. Its protein is CASSLAPAGGLETQYF. Looking up the rest from reference TRBV7-7 and TRBJ2-5 gives the full variable domain: GAGVSQSPRYKVTKRGQDVTLRCDPISSHATLYWYQQALGQGPEFLTYFNYEAQPDKSGLPSDRFSAERPEGSISTLTIQRTEQRDSAMYRCASSLAPAGGLETQYFGPGTRLLVL.